This TCR beta chain was sequenced in a study of T cell changes during pregnancy in multiple sclerosis. TCRdb keeps only in-frame clones here, not all; method: immunoSEQ multiplex PCR. Here the sample spans some 100,000 clones, approximately 94% being singletons. The CDR3 sequence is 13 residues long. The ends were cut back, 1 base at V and 8 bases at J, with 11 bases in the middle. Germline V gene data show CDR1 as MDHEN and CDR2 as SYDVKM. This chain connects TRBV28 to TRBJ1-2; D remains ambiguous. The specimen was peripheral blood, collected in the second trimester of pregnancy. The TCR was taken from a female donor with multiple sclerosis, enrolled in a pregnancy study. The CDR3 is CASSLLRGGGYTF. CDR3 DNA sequence: TGTGCCAGCAGTTTATTACGGGGTGGAGGCTACACCTTC.